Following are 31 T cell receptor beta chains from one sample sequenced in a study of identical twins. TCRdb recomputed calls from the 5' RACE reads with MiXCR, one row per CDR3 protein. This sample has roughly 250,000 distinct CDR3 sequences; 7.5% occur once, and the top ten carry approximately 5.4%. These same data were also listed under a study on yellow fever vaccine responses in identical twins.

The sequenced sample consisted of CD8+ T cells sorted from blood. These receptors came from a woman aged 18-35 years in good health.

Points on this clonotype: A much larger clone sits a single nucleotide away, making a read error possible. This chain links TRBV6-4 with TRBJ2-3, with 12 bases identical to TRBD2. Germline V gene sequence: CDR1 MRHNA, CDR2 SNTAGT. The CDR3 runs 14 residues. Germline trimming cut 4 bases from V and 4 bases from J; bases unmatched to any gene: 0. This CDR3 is CASSASGGADTQYF. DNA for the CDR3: TGTGCCAGCAGTGCTAGCGGGGGGGCAGATACGCAGTATTTT.

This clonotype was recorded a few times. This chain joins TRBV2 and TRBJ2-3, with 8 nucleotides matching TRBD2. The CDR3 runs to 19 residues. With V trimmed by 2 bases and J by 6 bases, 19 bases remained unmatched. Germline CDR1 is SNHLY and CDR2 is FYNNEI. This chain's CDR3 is CASSEPLSDGGGFVDTQYF. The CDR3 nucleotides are TGTGCCAGCAGTGAACCCCTTAGCGATGGCGGGGGGTTTGTCGATACGCAGTATTTT.

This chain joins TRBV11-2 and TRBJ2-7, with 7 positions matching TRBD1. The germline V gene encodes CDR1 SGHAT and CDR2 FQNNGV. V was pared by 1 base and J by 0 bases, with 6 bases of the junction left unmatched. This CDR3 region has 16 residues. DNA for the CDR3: TGTGCCAGCAGCTTAGGCGACAGGGCCTTCTCCTACGAGCAGTACGTC. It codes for CASSLGDRAFSYEQYV.

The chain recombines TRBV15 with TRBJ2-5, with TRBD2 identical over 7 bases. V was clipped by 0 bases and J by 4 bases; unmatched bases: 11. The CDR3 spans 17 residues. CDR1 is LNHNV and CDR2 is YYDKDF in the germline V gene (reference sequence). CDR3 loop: CATSRDDAGVRGETQYF. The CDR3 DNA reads TGTGCCACCAGCAGAGATGACGCGGGAGTACGAGGAGAGACCCAGTACTTC.

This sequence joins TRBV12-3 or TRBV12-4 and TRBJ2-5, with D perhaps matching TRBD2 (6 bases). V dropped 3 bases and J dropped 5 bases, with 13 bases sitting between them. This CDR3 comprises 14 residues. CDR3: CASSLQDYWETQYF. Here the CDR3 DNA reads TGTGCCAGCAGTTTGCAGGACTACTGGGAGACCCAGTACTTC.

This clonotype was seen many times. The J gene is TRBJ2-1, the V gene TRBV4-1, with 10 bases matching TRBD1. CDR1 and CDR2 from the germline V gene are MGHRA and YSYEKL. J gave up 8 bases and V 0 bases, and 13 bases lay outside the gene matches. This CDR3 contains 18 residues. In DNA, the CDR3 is TGCGCCAGCAGCCAAGAGGCACCTCCGGGACAGGGGTCCTATGAGCAGTTCTTC. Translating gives CASSQEAPPGQGSYEQFF.

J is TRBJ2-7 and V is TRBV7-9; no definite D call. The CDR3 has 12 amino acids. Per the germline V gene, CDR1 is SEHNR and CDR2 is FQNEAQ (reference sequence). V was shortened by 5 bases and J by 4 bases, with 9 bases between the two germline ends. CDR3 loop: CASSRERYEQYV. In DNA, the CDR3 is TGTGCCAGCAGCAGAGAGAGGTACGAGCAGTACGTC.

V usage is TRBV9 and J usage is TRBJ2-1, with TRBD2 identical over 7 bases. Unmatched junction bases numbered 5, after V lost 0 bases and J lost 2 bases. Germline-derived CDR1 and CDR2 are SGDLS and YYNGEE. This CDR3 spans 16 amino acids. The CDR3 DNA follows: TGTGCCAGCAGCGTAGAAGGAGCGGGACCCTACAATGAGCAGTTCTTC. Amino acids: CASSVEGAGPYNEQFF.

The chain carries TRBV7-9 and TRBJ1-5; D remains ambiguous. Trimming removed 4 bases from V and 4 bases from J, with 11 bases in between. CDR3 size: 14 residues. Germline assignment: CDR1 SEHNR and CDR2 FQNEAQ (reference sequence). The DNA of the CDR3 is TGTGCCAGCAGCTCAGCAGAGGGAAATCAGCCCCAGCATTTT. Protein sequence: CASSSAEGNQPQHF.

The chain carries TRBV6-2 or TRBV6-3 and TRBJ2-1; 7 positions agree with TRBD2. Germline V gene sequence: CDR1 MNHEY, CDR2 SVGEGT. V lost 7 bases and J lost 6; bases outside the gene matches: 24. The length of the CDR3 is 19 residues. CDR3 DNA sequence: TGTGCCAGCATCTGGTCCCCGGGGACTAACCTACAAACGGTCAATGAGCAGTTCTTC. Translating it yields CASIWSPGTNLQTVNEQFF.

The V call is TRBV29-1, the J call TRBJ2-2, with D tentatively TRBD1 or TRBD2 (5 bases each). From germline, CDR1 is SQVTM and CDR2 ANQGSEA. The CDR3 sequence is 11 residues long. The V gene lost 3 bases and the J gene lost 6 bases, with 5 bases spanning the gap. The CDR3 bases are TGCAGCGTTGAGGGACCCGGGGAGCTGTTTTTT. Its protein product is CSVEGPGELFF.

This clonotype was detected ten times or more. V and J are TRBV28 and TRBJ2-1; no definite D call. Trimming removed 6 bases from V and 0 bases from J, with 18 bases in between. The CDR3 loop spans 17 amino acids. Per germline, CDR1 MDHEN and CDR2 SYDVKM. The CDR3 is CASSPDSIQSSYNEQFF. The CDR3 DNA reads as TGTGCCAGCAGCCCCGACTCAATTCAAAGCTCCTACAATGAGCAGTTCTTC.

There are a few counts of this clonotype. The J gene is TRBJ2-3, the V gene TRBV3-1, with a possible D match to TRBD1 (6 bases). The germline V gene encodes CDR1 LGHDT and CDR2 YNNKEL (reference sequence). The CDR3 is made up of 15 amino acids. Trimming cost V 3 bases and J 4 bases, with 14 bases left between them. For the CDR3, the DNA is TGTGCCAGCAGCCAGCAGGGGATGGGAGCAGATACGCAGTATTTT. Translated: CASSQQGMGADTQYF.

The CDR3 region is CASSVAGERPDTQYF. CDR3 coding DNA: TGTGCCAGCAGCGTAGCTGGGGAGAGGCCAGATACGCAGTATTTT. The genes are TRBV9 and TRBJ2-3, with TRBD2 as a possible D gene (5 bases). This CDR3 is built from 15 residues. Trimming took 0 bases from V and 4 from J, leaving 12 bases between them. CDR1 is SGDLS, CDR2 YYNGEE, per germline.

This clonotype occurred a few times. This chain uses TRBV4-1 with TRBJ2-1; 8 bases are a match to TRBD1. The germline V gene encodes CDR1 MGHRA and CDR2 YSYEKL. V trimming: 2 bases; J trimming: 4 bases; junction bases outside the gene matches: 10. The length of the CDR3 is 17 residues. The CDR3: CASSQKRTGNTYNEQFF. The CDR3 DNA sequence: TGCGCCAGCAGCCAAAAGCGGACAGGGAATACTTACAATGAGCAGTTCTTC.

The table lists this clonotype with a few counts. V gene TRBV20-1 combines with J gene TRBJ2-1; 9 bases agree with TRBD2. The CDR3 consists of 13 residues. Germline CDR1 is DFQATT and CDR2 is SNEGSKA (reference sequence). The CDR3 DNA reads TGCACTATTAGCGGGAGCTCCTACAATGAGCAGTTCTTC. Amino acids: CTISGSSYNEQFF.

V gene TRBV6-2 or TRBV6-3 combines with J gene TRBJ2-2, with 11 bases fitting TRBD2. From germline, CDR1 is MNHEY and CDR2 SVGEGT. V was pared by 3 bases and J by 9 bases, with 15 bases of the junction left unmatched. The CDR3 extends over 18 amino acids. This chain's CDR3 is CASSYLYTGTSGNRELFF. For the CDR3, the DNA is TGTGCCAGCAGTTATCTCTATACCGGGACTAGCGGTAACCGGGAGCTGTTTTTT.

CDR3 protein: CASSPSGVDIQYF. The CDR3 DNA follows: TGTGCCAGCAGCCCCTCAGGGGTAGACATTCAGTACTTC. The J gene is TRBJ2-4, the V gene TRBV7-6; D may be TRBD1 (6 bases). Per germline, CDR1 SGHVS and CDR2 FNYEAQ. This CDR3 comprises 13 residues. V was cut by 5 bases and J by 8 bases, with 13 bases left in between.

CDR3 coding DNA: TGTGCCAGCAGCTTAGGTGGGGGAGCAGTAGCTGAGCAGTTCTTC. The encoded protein is CASSLGGGAVAEQFF. This sequence joins TRBV7-3 and TRBJ2-1; D tentatively fits TRBD1 or TRBD2 (5 bases each). The germline V gene encodes CDR1 SGHTA and CDR2 FQGTGA. V dropped 2 bases and J dropped 9 bases, with 17 bases sitting between them. The CDR3 covers 15 residues. Variable domain in full (rest from reference TRBV7-3 and TRBJ2-1): GAGVSQTPSNKVTEKGKYVELRCDPISGHTALYWYRQSLGQGPEFLIYFQGTGAADDSGLPNDRFFAVRPEGSVSTLKIQRTERGDSAVYLCASSLGGGAVAEQFFGPGTRLTVL.

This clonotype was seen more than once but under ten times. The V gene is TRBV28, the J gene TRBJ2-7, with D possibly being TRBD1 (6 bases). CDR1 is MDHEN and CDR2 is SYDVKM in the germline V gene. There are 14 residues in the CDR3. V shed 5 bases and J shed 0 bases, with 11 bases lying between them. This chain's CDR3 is CASSPGGNSYEQYV. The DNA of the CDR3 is TGTGCCAGCAGTCCTGGGGGCAACTCCTACGAGCAGTACGTC.

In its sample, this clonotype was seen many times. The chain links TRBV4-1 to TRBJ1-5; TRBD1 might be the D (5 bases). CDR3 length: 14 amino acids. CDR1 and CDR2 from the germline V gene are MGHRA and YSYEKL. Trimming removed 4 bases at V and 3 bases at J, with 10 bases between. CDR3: CASSPGLFNQPQHF. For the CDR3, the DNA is TGCGCCAGCAGCCCGGGACTTTTCAATCAGCCCCAGCATTTT.

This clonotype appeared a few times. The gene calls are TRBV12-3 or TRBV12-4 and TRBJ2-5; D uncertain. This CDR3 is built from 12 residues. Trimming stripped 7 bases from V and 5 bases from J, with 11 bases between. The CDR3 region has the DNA TGTGCCAGCAACAGCGATTGGGAGACCCAGTACTTC. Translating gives CASNSDWETQYF.

CDR3 residues: CASSLIASGGRDTQYF. The CDR3 bases are TGTGCCAGCAGTTTAATCGCTAGCGGGGGAAGAGATACGCAGTATTTT. The V gene is TRBV27, the J gene TRBJ2-3, with TRBD2 matching over 10 bases. The V segment lost 2 bases and the J segment 5 bases; nucleotides outside the gene matches: 7. CDR3 size: 16 residues. Per germline, CDR1 MNHEY and CDR2 SMNVEV (reference sequence).

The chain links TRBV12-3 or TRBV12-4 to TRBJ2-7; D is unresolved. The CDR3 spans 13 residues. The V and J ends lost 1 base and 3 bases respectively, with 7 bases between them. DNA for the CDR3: TGTGCCAGCAGTTTAGACAGCCTCTACGAGCAGTACTTC. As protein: CASSLDSLYEQYF.

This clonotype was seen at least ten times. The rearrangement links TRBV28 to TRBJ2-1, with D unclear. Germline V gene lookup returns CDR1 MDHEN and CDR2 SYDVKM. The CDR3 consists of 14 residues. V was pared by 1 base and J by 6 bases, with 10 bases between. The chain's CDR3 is CASSLFLVGNEQFF. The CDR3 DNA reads TGTGCCAGCAGTTTATTTCTAGTAGGCAATGAGCAGTTCTTC.

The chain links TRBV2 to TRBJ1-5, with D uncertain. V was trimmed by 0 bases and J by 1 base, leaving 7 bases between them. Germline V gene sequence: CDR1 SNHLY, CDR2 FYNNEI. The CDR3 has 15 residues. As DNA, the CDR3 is TGTGCCAGCAGTGAAGCGCGAGGAAGCAATCAGCCCCAGCATTTT. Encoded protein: CASSEARGSNQPQHF.

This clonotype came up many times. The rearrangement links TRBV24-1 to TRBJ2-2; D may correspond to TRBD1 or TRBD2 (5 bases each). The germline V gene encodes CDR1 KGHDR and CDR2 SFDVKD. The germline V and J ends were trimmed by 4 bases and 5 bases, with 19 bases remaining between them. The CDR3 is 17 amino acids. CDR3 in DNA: TGTGCCACCAGTGACCAATTGGGGGAGCACCCTACCGGGGAGCTGTTTTTT. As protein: CATSDQLGEHPTGELFF.

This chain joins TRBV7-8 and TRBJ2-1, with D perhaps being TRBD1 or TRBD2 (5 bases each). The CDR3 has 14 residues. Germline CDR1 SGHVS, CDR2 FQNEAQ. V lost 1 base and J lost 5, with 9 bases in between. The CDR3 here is CASSLGRGNNEQFF. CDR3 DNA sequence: TGTGCCAGCAGCTTAGGTCGGGGCAACAATGAGCAGTTCTTC.

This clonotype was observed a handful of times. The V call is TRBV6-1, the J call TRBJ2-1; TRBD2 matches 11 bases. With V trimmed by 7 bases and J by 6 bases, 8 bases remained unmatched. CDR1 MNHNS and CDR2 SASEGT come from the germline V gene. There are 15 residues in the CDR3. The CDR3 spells CASNPSGGPTNEQFF. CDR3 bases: TGTGCCAGCAACCCTAGCGGGGGGCCAACCAATGAGCAGTTCTTC.

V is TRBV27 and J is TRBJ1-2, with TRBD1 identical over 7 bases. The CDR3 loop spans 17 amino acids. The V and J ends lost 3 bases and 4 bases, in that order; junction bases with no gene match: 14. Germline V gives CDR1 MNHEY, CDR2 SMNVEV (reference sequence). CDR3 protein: CASSFSQGGWSGYGYTF. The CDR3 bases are TGTGCCAGCAGTTTCTCTCAAGGGGGCTGGAGCGGCTATGGCTACACCTTC.

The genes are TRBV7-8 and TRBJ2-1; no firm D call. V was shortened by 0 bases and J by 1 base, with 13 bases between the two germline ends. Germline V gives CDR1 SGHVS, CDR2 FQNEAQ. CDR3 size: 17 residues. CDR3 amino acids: CASSLATSHQSYNEQFF. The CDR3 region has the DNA TGTGCCAGCAGCTTAGCCACGTCCCACCAATCCTACAATGAGCAGTTCTTC.